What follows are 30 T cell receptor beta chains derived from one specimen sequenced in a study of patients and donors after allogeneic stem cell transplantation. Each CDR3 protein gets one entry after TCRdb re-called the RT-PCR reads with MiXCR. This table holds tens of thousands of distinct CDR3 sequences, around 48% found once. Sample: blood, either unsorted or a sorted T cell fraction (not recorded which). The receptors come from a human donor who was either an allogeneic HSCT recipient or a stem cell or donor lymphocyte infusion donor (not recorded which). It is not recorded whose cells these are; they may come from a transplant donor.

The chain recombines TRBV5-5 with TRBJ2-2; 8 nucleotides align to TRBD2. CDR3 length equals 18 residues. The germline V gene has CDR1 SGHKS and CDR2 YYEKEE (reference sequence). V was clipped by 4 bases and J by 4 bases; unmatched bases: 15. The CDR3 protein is CASSTHPQREKVTGELFF. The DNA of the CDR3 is TGTGCCAGCAGCACCCACCCACAGCGGGAGAAGGTCACCGGGGAGCTGTTTTTT. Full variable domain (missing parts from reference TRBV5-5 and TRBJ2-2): DAGVTQSPTHLIKTRGQQVTLRCSPISGHKSVSWYQQVLGQGPQFIFQYYEKEERGRGNFPDRFSARQFPNYSSELNVNALLLGDSALYLCASSTHPQREKVTGELFFGEGSRLTVL.

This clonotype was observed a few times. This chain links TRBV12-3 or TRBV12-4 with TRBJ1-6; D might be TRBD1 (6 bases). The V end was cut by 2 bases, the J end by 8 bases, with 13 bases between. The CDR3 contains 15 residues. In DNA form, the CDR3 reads TGTGCCAGCAGTTTAAGGGGGGTCAGTTATTCACCCCTCCACTTT. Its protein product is CASSLRGVSYSPLHF.

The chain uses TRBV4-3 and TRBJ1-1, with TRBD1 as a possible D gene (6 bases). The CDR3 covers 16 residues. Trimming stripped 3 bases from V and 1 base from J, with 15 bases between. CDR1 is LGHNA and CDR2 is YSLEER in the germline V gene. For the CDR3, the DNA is TGCGCCAGCAGCCAGGCACAGGGTATAGGGAACACTGAAGCTTTCTTT. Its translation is CASSQAQGIGNTEAFF.

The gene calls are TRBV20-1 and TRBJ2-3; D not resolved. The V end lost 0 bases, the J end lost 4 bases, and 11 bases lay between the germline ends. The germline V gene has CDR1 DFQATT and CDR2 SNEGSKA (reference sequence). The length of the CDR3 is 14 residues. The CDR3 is CSARDGRFSDTQYF. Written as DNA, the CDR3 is TGCAGTGCTAGAGATGGGCGCTTTTCAGATACGCAGTATTTT.

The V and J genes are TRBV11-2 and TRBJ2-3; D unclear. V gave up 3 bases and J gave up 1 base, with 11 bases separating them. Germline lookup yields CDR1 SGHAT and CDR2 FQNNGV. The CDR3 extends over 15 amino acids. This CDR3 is CASSFRSRGTDTQYF. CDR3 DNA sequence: TGTGCCAGCAGCTTTCGGTCTAGGGGCACAGATACGCAGTATTTT.

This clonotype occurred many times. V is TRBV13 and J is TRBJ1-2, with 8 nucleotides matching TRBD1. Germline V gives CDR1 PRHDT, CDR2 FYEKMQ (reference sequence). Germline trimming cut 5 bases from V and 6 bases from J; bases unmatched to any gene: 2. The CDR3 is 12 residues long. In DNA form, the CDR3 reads TGTGCCAGCAGCCCACAGGGGGATGGCTACACCTTC. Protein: CASSPQGDGYTF.

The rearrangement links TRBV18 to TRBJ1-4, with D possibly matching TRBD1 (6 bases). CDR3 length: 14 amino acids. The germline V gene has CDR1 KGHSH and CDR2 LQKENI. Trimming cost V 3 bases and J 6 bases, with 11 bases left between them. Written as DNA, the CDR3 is TGTGCCAGCTCACCCCAGGGGTCCTATGAAAAACTGTTTTTT. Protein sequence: CASSPQGSYEKLFF.

The CDR3 protein is CASSQGNSLQDTEAFF. The CDR3 DNA reads as TGCGCCAGCAGCCAAGGGAACAGCCTGCAGGACACTGAAGCTTTCTTT. This chain links TRBV4-3 with TRBJ1-1; D remains unclear. The germline V and J ends were trimmed by 1 base and 3 bases, with 15 bases remaining between them. In germline, CDR1 is LGHNA, CDR2 YSLEER. This CDR3 has 16 amino acids.

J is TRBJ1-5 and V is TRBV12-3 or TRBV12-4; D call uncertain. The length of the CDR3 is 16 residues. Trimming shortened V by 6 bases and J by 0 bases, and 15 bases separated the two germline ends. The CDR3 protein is CASRLHGRNSNQPQHF. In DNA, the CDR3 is TGTGCCAGCAGACTACACGGTCGCAATAGCAATCAGCCCCAGCATTTT.

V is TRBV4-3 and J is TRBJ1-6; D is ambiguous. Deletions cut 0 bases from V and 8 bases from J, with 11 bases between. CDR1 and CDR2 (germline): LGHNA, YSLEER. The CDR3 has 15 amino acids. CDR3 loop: CASSQDPGSDSPLHF. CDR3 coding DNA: TGCGCCAGCAGCCAAGATCCAGGCTCTGATTCACCCCTCCACTTT.

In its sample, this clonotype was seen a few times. Here the CDR3 reads CSARDQVNTEAFF. As DNA, the CDR3 is TGCAGTGCTAGAGATCAAGTGAACACTGAAGCTTTCTTT. This chain connects TRBV20-1 to TRBJ1-1; the D is unclear. The CDR3 spans 13 residues. The germline V gene encodes CDR1 DFQATT and CDR2 SNEGSKA (reference sequence). The V and J ends lost 0 bases and 0 bases respectively, with 5 bases between them.

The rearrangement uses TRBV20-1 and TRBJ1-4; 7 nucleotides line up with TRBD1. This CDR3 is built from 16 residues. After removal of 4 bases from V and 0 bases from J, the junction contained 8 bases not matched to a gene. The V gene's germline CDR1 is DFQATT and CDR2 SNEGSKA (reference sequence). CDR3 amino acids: CSATSGQIATNEKLFF. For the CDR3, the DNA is TGCAGTGCTACCTCGGGACAGATTGCAACTAATGAAAAACTGTTTTTT.

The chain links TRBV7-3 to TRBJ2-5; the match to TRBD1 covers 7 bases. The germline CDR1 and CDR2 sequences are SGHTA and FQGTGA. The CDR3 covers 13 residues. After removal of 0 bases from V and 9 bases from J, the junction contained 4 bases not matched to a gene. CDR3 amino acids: CASSLTGQAAQYF. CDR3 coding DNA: TGTGCCAGCAGCTTAACCGGACAGGCGGCCCAGTACTTC.

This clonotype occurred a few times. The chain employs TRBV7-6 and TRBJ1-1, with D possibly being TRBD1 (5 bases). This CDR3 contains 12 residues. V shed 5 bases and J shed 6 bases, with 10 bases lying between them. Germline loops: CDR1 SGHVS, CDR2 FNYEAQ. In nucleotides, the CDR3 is TGTGCCAGCAGCCCCAAGACAGCTGAAGCTTTCTTT. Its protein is CASSPKTAEAFF.

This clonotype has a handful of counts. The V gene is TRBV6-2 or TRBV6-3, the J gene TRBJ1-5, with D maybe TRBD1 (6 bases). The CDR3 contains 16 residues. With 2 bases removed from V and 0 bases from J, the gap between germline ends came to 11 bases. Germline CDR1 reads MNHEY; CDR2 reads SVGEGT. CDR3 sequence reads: CASSYIGQNSNQPQHF. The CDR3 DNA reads TGTGCCAGCAGTTACATCGGACAGAATAGCAATCAGCCCCAGCATTTT.

CDR3 protein: CASSQGLSRELFF. The DNA of the CDR3 is TGCGCCAGCAGCCAGGGACTATCTAGGGAGCTGTTTTTT. The chain is built from TRBV10-2 and TRBJ2-2; the match to TRBD2 covers 7 bases. The trim removed 6 bases at V and 9 bases at J, leaving 7 bases unmatched. CDR1 is WSHSY, CDR2 SAAADI, per germline. This CDR3 has 13 amino acids.

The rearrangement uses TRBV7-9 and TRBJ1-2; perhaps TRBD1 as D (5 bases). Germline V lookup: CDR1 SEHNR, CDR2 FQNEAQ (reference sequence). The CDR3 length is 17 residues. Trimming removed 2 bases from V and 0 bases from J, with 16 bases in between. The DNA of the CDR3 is TGTGCCAGCAGCTTACTTTTCGGGCAGGGTACTAACTATGGCTACACCTTC. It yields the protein CASSLLFGQGTNYGYTF.

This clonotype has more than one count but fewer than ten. CDR3 in DNA: TGTGCCAGCAAGGCCGCCGTGGACACTGAAGCTTTCTTT. The encoded protein is CASKAAVDTEAFF. The chain uses TRBV7-9 and TRBJ1-1; unclear D gene. Germline-derived CDR1 and CDR2 are SEHNR and FQNEAQ (reference sequence). CDR3 length: 13 residues. The V and J ends lost 7 bases and 3 bases respectively, with 12 bases between them.

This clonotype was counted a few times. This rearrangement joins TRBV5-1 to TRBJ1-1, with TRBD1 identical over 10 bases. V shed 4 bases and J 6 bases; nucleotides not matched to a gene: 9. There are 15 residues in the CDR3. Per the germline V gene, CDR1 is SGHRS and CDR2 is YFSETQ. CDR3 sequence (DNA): TGCGCCAGCAGCCAGGCTATGACAGGGGGCCCTGAAGCTTTCTTT. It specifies CASSQAMTGGPEAFF.

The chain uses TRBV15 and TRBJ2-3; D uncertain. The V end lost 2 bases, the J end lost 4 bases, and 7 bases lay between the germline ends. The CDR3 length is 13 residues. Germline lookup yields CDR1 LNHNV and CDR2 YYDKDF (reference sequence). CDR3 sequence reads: CATSRSWADTQYF. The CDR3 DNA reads TGTGCCACCAGCAGATCCTGGGCAGATACGCAGTATTTT. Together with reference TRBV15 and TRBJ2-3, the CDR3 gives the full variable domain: DAMVIQNPRYQVTQFGKPVTLSCSQTLNHNVMYWYQQKSSQAPKLLFHYYDKDFNNEADTPDNFQSRRPNTSFCFLDIRSPGLGDTAMYLCATSRSWADTQYFGPGTRLTVL.

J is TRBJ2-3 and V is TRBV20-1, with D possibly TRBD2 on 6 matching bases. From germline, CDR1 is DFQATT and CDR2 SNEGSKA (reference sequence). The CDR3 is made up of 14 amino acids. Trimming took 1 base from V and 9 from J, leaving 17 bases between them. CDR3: CSARVNRDSNTQYF. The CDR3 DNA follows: TGCAGTGCTAGAGTTAACCGGGACTCCAACACGCAGTATTTT.

The CDR3 DNA reads as TGTGCCAGCAGCTTGGAGGGGGGATATAGCAATCAGCCCCAGCATTTT. This codes for CASSLEGGYSNQPQHF. The gene calls are TRBV5-5 and TRBJ1-5, with D possibly matching TRBD1 (6 bases). The CDR3 extends over 16 amino acids. Germline assignment: CDR1 SGHKS and CDR2 YYEKEE (reference sequence). V shed 0 bases and J shed 0 bases, with 10 bases lying between them.

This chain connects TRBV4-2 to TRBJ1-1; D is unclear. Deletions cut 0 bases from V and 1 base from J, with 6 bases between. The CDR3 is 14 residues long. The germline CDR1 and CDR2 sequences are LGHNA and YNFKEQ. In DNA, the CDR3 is TGTGCCAGCAGCCAAGATCTTGGGAACACTGAAGCTTTCTTT. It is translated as CASSQDLGNTEAFF.

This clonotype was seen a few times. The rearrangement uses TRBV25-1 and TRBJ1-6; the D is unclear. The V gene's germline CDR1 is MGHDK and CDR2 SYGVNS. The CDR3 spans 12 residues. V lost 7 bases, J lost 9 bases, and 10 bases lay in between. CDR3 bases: TGTGCCAGCATGTTGGGTGGTTCACCCCTCCACTTT. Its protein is CASMLGGSPLHF.

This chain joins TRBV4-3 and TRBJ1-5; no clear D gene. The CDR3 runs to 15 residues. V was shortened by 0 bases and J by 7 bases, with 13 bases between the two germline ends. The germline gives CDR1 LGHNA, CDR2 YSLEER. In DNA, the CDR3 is TGCGCCAGCAGCCAAGATCATAAGGGAAACCAGCCCCAGCATTTT. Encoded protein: CASSQDHKGNQPQHF.

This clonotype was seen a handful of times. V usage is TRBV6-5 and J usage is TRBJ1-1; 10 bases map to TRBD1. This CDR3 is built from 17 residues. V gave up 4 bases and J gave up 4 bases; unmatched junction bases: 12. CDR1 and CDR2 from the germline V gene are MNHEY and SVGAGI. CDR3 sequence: CASSLWDRGKLGTEAFF. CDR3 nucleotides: TGTGCCAGCAGTTTATGGGACAGGGGTAAGCTTGGCACTGAAGCTTTCTTT.

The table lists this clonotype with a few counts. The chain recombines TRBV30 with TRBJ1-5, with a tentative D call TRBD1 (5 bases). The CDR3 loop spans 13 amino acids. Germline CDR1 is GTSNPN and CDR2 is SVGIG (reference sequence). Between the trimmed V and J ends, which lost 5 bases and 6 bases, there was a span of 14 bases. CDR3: CAWARQGGQPQHF. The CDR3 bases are TGTGCCTGGGCGCGGCAGGGAGGTCAGCCCCAGCATTTT.

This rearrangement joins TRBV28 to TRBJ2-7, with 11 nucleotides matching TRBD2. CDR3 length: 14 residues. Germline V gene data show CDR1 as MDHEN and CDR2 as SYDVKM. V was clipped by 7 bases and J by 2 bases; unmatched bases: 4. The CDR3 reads CASTVAGGPYEQYF. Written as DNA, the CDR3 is TGTGCCAGCACCGTAGCGGGAGGGCCCTACGAGCAGTACTTC.

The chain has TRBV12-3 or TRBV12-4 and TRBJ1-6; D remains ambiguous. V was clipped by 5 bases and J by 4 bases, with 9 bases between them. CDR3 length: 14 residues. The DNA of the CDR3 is TGTGCCAGCAGTCCTAGACGGTATAATTCACCCCTCCACTTT. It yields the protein CASSPRRYNSPLHF.

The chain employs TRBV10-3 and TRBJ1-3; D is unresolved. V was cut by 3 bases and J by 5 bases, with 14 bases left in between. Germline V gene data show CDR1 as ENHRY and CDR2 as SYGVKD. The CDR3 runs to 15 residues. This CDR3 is CAISDSTAIRNTIYF. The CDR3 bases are TGTGCCATCAGTGACTCGACTGCTATCCGAAACACCATATATTTT.